This T cell receptor beta chain was found in a study of T cell clonality in common variable immunodeficiency. Study-level results: In common variable immunodeficiency, TCR beta chains reportedly carried fewer deletions and N-nucleotide insertions. Links between repertoire features and CVID complications were heterogeneity-limited.

Only in-frame clones appear in the TCRdb table, and some are missing; sequencing was by immunoSEQ multiplex PCR. The sample counts some 40,000 clones, none seen once; the ten largest own roughly 3%. This CDR3 is built from 17 residues. Germline CDR1 GTSNPN, CDR2 SVGIG (reference sequence). Caucasian heritage predominated among both patients and controls. Points on this clone: Its antigen is undetermined. One end of the junction does not line up with germline, which may come from a read error. The CDR3 goes on 3 residues after the read ends, and that part is filled in from the germline J gene.

V gene TRBV30 combines with J gene TRBJ2-1; 9 bases are shared with TRBD2. Sequencing was performed on peripheral blood mononuclear cells. The sequence was obtained from a person aged 18 to 75 in good health. This CDR3 is CAWSGSRLAESYNEQFF. CDR3 DNA (partial): TGTGCTTGGAGTGGCTCTCGACTAGCGGAGTCCTACAATGAG.